These T cell receptor beta chains were read from a single sample in a study of cytomegalovirus exposure and HLA in healthy donors. Sequencing used immunoSEQ multiplex PCR; TCRdb keeps in-frame clones, though not all of them. The sample has about 89,000 clones, roughly four fifths seen once; the top ten hold 3.7%. The sample consisted of PBMCs. All receptors come from a man aged 25 to 40 in good health and CMV-seronegative. CDR3s include the opening cysteine and the closing phenylalanine or tryptophan. The order of the fields is clone size, V gene, J gene, D gene, CDR3 DNA, CDR3 protein. The D gene is left open where the match is weak. Clone size is not always given. Where it is, it says once, few, many or a class for expanded clones.

once	TRBV28	TRBJ2-1	TRBD2	TGTGCCAGCACCCCCTTCACGGCGGGGGAGGGAAATGAGCAGTTCTTC	CASTPFTAGEGNEQFF
-	TRBV4-1	TRBJ2-1	-	TGCGCCAGCAGCCAAGGGTACGGGAACTACAATGAGCAGTTCTTC	CASSQGYGNYNEQFF
once	TRBV5-1	TRBJ2-1	TRBD2	TGCGCCAGCAGCTTGGGGGGGCTAGCGGGATACAATGAGCAGTTCTTC	CASSLGGLAGYNEQFF
once	TRBV7-9	TRBJ2-2	-	TGTGCCAGCAGCTCCTTTAATAGCGGCAGTAGGGTCGGGGAGCTGTTTTTT	CASSSFNSGSRVGELFF
-	TRBV9	TRBJ2-7	-	TGTGCCAGCAGCGTAGCCCCTCCTGACGAGCAGTACTTC	CASSVAPPDEQYF
-	TRBV19	TRBJ1-5	TRBD1	TGTGCCAGTATGGACCAACAAGGGGGCCATCAGCCCCAGCATTTT	CASMDQQGGHQPQHF
-	TRBV27	TRBJ2-2	TRBD1	TGTGCCAGCAGTATAATACAGGGGGCGCCCGGGGAGCTGTTTTTT	CASSIIQGAPGELFF
-	TRBV27	TRBJ2-3	-	TGTGCCAGCAGGTCAGGGTACACGATACGCACAGATACGCAGTATTTT	CASRSGYTIRTDTQYF
few	TRBV30	TRBJ2-1	TRBD2	TGTGCCTGGATCATAACAGGAGCGGGAGGGATAAATGAGCAGTTCTTC	CAWIITGAGGINEQFF
-	TRBV5-1	TRBJ2-2	-	TGCGCCAGCAGCCAAAGACAGAACACCGGGGAGCTGTTTTTT	CASSQRQNTGELFF
-	TRBV11-2	TRBJ1-1	-	TGTGCCAGCAGCTTTCTCTCAGTGATCTCCTCTGAAGCTTTCTTT	CASSFLSVISSEAFF
once	TRBV18	TRBJ2-6	-	TGTGCCAGCTCACCGACAGGGGCCAACGTCCTGACTTTC	CASSPTGANVLTF
-	TRBV6-5	TRBJ2-3	TRBD2	TGTGCCACGGGGGGACGTGCCACAGATACGCAGTATTTT	CATGGRATDTQYF
once	TRBV7-8	TRBJ2-7	TRBD1	TGTGCCAGCAGCTCCAGGACAGGCTCCGAGCAGTACTTC	CASSSRTGSEQYF
-	TRBV7-2	TRBJ2-3	TRBD1	TGTGCCAGCAGCTCACAGGGGGGCCTCACAGATACGCAGTATTTT	CASSSQGGLTDTQYF
-	TRBV6-5	TRBJ1-6	TRBD1	TGTGCCAGCAGTTACTCGGGGACAGTGGATTCACCCCTCCACTTT	CASSYSGTVDSPLHF
-	TRBV28	TRBJ2-1	-	TGTGCCAGCAAGCTGTCGGGAACCATATACAATGAGCAGTTCTTC	CASKLSGTIYNEQFF
few	TRBV11-2	TRBJ1-2	TRBD1	TGTGCCAGCAGCTTATGGGGACAGGGTCATGGCTACACCTTC	CASSLWGQGHGYTF
-	TRBV7-9	TRBJ1-4	TRBD1	TGTGCCAGCAGCTTAGGAGGGACAGCCCTTGCAACTAATGAAAAACTGTTTTTT	CASSLGGTALATNEKLFF
-	TRBV18	TRBJ2-7	-	TGTGCCAGCTCACCCAATAGCTCCTACGAGCAGTACTTC	CASSPNSSYEQYF
once	TRBV27	TRBJ2-2	TRBD2	TGTGCCAGCAGTCCATGGACTAGCGGGAGATCGGGAAACACCGGGGAGCTGTTTTTT	CASSPWTSGRSGNTGELFF
-	TRBV6-1	TRBJ1-4	TRBD1	TGTGCCAGTGACAGGGACCGTAATGAAAAACTGTTTTTT	CASDRDRNEKLFF
few	TRBV30	TRBJ2-7	TRBD2	TGTGCCTGGAGTGGGGGCTCTAGACTAGCGGGGCCCACTTTCTACGAGCAGTACTTC	CAWSGGSRLAGPTFYEQYF
-	TRBV5-6	TRBJ1-4	TRBD1	TGTGCCAGCAACCTACAGGGGCCATTTGAAAAACTGTTTTTT	CASNLQGPFEKLFF
-	TRBV7-2	TRBJ2-3	-	TGTGCCAGCAGCTTAGGACTAGTCACAGATACGCAGTATTTT	CASSLGLVTDTQYF
-	TRBV4-1	TRBJ1-1	TRBD1	TGCGCCAGCAGCTGGGGGGACAGGGGGGACACTGAAGCTTTCTTT	CASSWGDRGDTEAFF
-	TRBV5-4	TRBJ2-3	-	TGTGCCAGCAGCTTTCGGCAGGGGACAGATACGCAGTATTTT	CASSFRQGTDTQYF
-	TRBV7-9	TRBJ1-2	-	TGTGCCAGCAGCTTAGGATCGGCAGGGAACTATGGCTACACCTTC	CASSLGSAGNYGYTF
-	TRBV7-9	TRBJ2-7	-	TGTGCCAGCAAGAGCACATCGGAGGGCGAGCAGTACTTC	CASKSTSEGEQYF
-	TRBV5-1	TRBJ2-2	-	TGCGCCAGCAGCTTGTGGGCAGACACCGGGGAGCTGTTTTTT	CASSLWADTGELFF
few	TRBV5-1	TRBJ1-2	-	TGCGCCAGCTTTGATCGTGGGAGGGATGGCTACACCTTC	CASFDRGRDGYTF
-	TRBV18	TRBJ2-7	TRBD2	TGTGCCAGCTCACTCGTCGAGACTAGCAGCGAGCAGTACTTC	CASSLVETSSEQYF
-	TRBV5-5	TRBJ2-7	-	TGTGCCAGCAGCTTGGCCAAGGTTTCAGGGGCCTACGAGCAGTACTTC	CASSLAKVSGAYEQYF
-	TRBV18	TRBJ1-1	-	TGTGCCAGCTCACCTGATCAGGCAACTGAAGCTTTCTTT	CASSPDQATEAFF
-	TRBV7-9	TRBJ1-1	TRBD1	TGTGCCAGCAGCTTATACCAGGGGGCGAACACTGAAGCTTTCTTT	CASSLYQGANTEAFF
-	TRBV28	TRBJ1-5	TRBD1	TGTGCCAGCATTGGACAGGGCCTGTATAGCAATCAGCCCCAGCATTTT	CASIGQGLYSNQPQHF
-	TRBV19	TRBJ1-2	-	TGTGCCAGTAGTATAGATCATCGGCCAGGCTATGGCTACACCTTC	CASSIDHRPGYGYTF
once	TRBV28	TRBJ2-2	-	TGTGCCAGCAAGGACGACAGGGAGGCCGGGGAGCTGTTTTTT	CASKDDREAGELFF
few	TRBV6-8	TRBJ2-7	-	TGTGCCAGCACCCTTAAAACCCGACGGTCGGAGTATTGGGAGCAGTACTTC	CASTLKTRRSEYWEQYF
-	TRBV7-7	TRBJ2-1	TRBD2	TGTGCCAGCAGCTTAGGGGTAGCGGGGGGGCCCAATGAGCAGTTCTTC	CASSLGVAGGPNEQFF
-	TRBV5-4	TRBJ2-1	TRBD1	TGTGCCAGCAGCCTTACGGGACAGGGGAGGGACAATGAGCAGTTCTTC	CASSLTGQGRDNEQFF
-	TRBV2	TRBJ2-7	TRBD2	TGTGCCAGCAGTTTCCAATCGAGGACTAGCGGGACAAATTACGAGCAGTACTTC	CASSFQSRTSGTNYEQYF
-	TRBV5-1	TRBJ2-5	-	TGCGCCAGCCGAGTCGGGGTCCAAGAGACCCAGTACTTC	CASRVGVQETQYF
-	TRBV29-1	TRBJ2-2	TRBD1	TGCAGCGTTGAAGTGGGACAGGGGATGGGCGGGGAGCTGTTTTTT	CSVEVGQGMGGELFF
once	TRBV27	TRBJ1-5	TRBD1	TGTGCCAGCAGTTTAGTCGGGACAGATCAGCCCCAGCATTTT	CASSLVGTDQPQHF
-	TRBV5-1	TRBJ2-1	TRBD1	TGCGCCAGCAGCATACTAACCGGGACAGACGACTATAGAAGGACTGAGCAGTTCTTC	CASSILTGTDDYRRTEQFF
once	TRBV4-1	TRBJ1-1	-	TGCGCCAGCAGCCAAGAGATTCCGGGGTACACTGAAGCTTTCTTT	CASSQEIPGYTEAFF
once	TRBV5-1	TRBJ2-7	-	TGCGCCAGCAGCCCGTCGCGGGGCGGCTCTACCTACGAGCAGTACTTC	CASSPSRGGSTYEQYF
-	TRBV7-9	TRBJ2-1	-	TGTGCCAGCAGCTTAACCGGGAACTCCTACAATGAGCAGTTCTTC	CASSLTGNSYNEQFF
-	TRBV7-9	TRBJ2-1	TRBD2	TGTGCCAGCAGCTTAGATCTAGCGGGATTGCTTGAGCAGTTCTTC	CASSLDLAGLLEQFF
once	TRBV7-2	TRBJ2-7	-	TGTGCCAGCAGCATAGGGGGACAAATCAATCGCGAGCAGTACTTC	CASSIGGQINREQYF
-	TRBV10-3	TRBJ2-7	TRBD1	TGTGCCATAGCTCCGGGACAGGGGTACGACGAGCAGTACTTC	CAIAPGQGYDEQYF
-	TRBV15	TRBJ1-1	-	TGTGCCACCAGCGGGCGAGGGGGGAACACTGAAGCTTTCTTT	CATSGRGGNTEAFF
-	TRBV6-1	TRBJ1-4	-	TGTGCCAGCAGTGAATTCCGCGGCGCAACTAATGAAAAACTGTTTTTT	CASSEFRGATNEKLFF
-	TRBV7-9	TRBJ2-5	-	TGTGCCAGCAGCCCCCGTTATGTCAGGGCGCAAGAGACCCAGTACTTC	CASSPRYVRAQETQYF
-	TRBV30	TRBJ1-1	-	TGTGCCTGGAGTGTACTGGACAGACGGAACACTGAAGCTTTCTTT	CAWSVLDRRNTEAFF
-	TRBV4-1	TRBJ1-1	-	TGCGCCAGCAGCCAAGGATGGCCATACAGGGTGAGCACTGAAGCTTTCTTT	CASSQGWPYRVSTEAFF
-	TRBV19	TRBJ2-6	-	TGTGCCAGTAGGGTCGGCAGGGAGGCTGGGGCCAACGTCCTGACTTTC	CASRVGREAGANVLTF
-	TRBV7-9	TRBJ2-7	-	TGTGCCAGCAGCACCGGGCTAGCGTTCTACGAGCAGTACTTC	CASSTGLAFYEQYF